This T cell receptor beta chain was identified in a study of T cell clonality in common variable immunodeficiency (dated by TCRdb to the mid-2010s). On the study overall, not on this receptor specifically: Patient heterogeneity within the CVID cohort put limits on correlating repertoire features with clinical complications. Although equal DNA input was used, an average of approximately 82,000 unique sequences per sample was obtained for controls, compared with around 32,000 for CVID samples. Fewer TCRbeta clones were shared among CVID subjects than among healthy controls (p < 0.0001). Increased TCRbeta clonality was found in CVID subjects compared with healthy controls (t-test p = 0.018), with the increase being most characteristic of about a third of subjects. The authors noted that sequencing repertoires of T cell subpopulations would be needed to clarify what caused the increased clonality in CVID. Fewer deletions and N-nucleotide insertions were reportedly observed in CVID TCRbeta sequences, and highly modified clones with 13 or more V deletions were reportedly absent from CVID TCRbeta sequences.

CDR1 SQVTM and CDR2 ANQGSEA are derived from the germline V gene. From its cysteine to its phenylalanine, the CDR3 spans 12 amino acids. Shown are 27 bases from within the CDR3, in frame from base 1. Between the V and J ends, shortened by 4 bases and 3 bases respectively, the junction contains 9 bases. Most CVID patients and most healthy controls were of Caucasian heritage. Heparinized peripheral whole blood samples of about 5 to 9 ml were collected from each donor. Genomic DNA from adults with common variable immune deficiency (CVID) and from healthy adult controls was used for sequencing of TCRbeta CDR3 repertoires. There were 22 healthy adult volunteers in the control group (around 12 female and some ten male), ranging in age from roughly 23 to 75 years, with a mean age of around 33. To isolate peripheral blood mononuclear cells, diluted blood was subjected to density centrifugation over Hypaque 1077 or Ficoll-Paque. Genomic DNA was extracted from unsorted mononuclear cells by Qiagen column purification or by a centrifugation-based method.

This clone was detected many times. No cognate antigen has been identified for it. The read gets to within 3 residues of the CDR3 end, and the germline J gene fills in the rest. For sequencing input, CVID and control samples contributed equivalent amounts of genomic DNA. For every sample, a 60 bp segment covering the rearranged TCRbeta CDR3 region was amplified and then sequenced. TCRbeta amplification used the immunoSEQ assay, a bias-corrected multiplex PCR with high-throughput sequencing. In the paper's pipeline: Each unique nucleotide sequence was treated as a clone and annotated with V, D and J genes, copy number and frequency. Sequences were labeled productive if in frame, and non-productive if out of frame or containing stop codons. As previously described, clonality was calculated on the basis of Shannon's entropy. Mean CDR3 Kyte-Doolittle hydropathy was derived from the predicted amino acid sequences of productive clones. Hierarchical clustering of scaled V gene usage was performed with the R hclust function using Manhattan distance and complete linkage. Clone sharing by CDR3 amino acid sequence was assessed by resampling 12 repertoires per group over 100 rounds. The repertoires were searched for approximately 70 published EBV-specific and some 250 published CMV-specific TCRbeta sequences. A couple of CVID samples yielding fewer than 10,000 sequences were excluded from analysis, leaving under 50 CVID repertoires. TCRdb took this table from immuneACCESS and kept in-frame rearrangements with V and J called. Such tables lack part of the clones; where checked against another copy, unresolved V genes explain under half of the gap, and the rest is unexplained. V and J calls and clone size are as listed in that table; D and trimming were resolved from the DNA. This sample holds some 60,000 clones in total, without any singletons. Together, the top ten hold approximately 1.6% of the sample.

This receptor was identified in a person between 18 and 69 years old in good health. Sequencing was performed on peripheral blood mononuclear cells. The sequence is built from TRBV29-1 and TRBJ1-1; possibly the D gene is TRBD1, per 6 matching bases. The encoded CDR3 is CSVAGGHTEAFF. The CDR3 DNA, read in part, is TGCAGCGTTGCGGGGGGGCACACTGAA.